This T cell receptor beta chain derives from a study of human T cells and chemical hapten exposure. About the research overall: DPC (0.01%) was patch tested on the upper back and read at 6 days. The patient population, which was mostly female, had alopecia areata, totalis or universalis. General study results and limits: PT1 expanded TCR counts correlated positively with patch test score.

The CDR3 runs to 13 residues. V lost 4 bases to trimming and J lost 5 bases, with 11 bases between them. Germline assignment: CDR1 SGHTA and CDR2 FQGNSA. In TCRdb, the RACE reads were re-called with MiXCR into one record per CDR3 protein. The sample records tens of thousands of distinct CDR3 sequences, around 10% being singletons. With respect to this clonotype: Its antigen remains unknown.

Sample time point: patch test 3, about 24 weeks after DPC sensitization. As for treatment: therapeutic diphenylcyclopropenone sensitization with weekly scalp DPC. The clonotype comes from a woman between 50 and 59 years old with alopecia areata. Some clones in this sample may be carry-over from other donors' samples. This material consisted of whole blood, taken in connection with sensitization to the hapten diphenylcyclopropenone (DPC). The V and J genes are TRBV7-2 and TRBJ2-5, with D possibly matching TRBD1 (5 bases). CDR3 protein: CASSSQGFETQYF. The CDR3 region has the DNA TGTGCCAGCAGCTCGCAGGGTTTCGAGACCCAGTACTTC.